A single sample gave rise to the 20 T cell receptor beta chains below, sequenced in a study of T cells in Graves' hyperthyroidism and ophthalmopathy. TCR beta CDR3 regions were amplified from RNA. HTBI primers drove first-round RT-PCR of the TCR CDR3. TCRdb reprocessed the multiplex PCR reads with MiXCR, giving one entry per CDR3 protein. The repertoire consists of hundreds of thousands of distinct CDR3 sequences, with about 15% occurring once and the leading ten covering about 5.8%. Material: blood. The receptor set was obtained from a woman in her twenties or thirties with Graves' hyperthyroidism that later progressed to Graves' ophthalmopathy.

As to this clonotype: The junction and the germline gene differ at one end; a read error may be behind it. This sequence joins TRBV6-9 and TRBJ1-2; D is unclear. This CDR3 has 11 amino acids. Germline values: CDR1 MNHGY, CDR2 SVAAGI. CDR3 nucleotides: TGTGCCAGCAATTATGGGAACGGCTACACCTTC. It is translated as CASNYGNGYTF.

The chain couples TRBV3-1 to TRBJ2-3; tentative D call: TRBD2 (6 bases). This CDR3 is built from 16 residues. Germline V gives CDR1 LGHDT, CDR2 YNNKEL (reference sequence). The V end was cut by 1 base, the J end by 2 bases, with 13 bases between. The DNA of the CDR3 is TGTGCCAGCAGCCAAGTCCGCGGGATAATCACAGATACGCAGTATTTT. Protein sequence: CASSQVRGIITDTQYF.

V usage is TRBV28 and J usage is TRBJ1-4, with D perhaps TRBD1 (5 bases). Trimming cost V 5 bases and J 6 bases, with 16 bases left between them. Germline V gene data show CDR1 as MDHEN and CDR2 as SYDVKM. The CDR3 spans 15 residues. CDR3 region: CASSPAGQGDEKLFF. CDR3 in DNA: TGTGCCAGCAGTCCTGCGGGGCAGGGAGATGAAAAACTGTTTTTT.

This clonotype was picked up many times. The V gene is TRBV27, the J gene TRBJ2-1, with D perhaps matching TRBD1 (7 bases). Trimming pared 7 bases from V and 5 bases from J, leaving 15 bases between. This CDR3 comprises 14 residues. CDR1 is MNHEY and CDR2 is SMNVEV in the germline V gene (reference sequence). CDR3: CASTAGTANNEQFF. Written as DNA, the CDR3 is TGTGCCAGCACGGCGGGGACAGCTAACAATGAGCAGTTCTTC.

This clonotype appeared many times. The V gene is TRBV28, the J gene TRBJ2-3; either TRBD1 or TRBD2 may fit D (5 bases each). The CDR3 has 15 amino acids. The germline V gene has CDR1 MDHEN and CDR2 SYDVKM. V was shortened by 2 bases and J by 4 bases, with 13 bases between the two germline ends. The CDR3 DNA reads TGTGCCAGCAGTTTAGGGTCCCGAGGGGCAGATACGCAGTATTTT. Encoded protein: CASSLGSRGADTQYF.

This clonotype was seen a handful of times. This chain joins TRBV5-1 and TRBJ2-7, with D possibly being TRBD1 (6 bases). There are 16 residues in the CDR3. CDR1 is SGHRS and CDR2 is YFSETQ in the germline V gene. V was shortened by 5 bases and J by 7 bases, with 25 bases between the two germline ends. CDR3 nucleotide sequence: TGCGCCAGCAGACCCGCTATCAGGGGCCTTGAGTGGGAGCAGTACTTC. Protein sequence: CASRPAIRGLEWEQYF.

Many counts were recorded for this clonotype. The rearrangement uses TRBV3-1 and TRBJ1-2, with a weak D call TRBD1 (6 bases). Germline-derived CDR1 and CDR2 are LGHDT and YNNKEL (reference sequence). CDR3 length: 15 amino acids. V dropped 0 bases and J dropped 5 bases, with 13 bases sitting between them. CDR3 bases: TGTGCCAGCAGCCAAGATACGGGGGCAATTTATGGCTACACCTTC. Translation: CASSQDTGAIYGYTF.

This clonotype occurred many times. This chain links TRBV2 with TRBJ1-1, with 10 nucleotides matching TRBD1. The CDR3 has 13 residues. The V and J ends lost 1 base and 10 bases, in that order; junction bases with no gene match: 3. The germline gives CDR1 SNHLY, CDR2 FYNNEI. CDR3 bases: TGTGCCAGCAGTGAAGTCCGGACAGGGGGAGCTTTCTTT. This sequence encodes CASSEVRTGGAFF.

In its sample, this clonotype was seen many times. J is TRBJ2-1 and V is TRBV6-1; D gene unclear. The CDR3 extends over 12 amino acids. Germline CDR1 MNHNS, CDR2 SASEGT. The V end lost 3 bases, the J end lost 6 bases, and 6 bases lay between the germline ends. The CDR3 is CASSDRLNEQFF. The CDR3 DNA is TGTGCCAGCAGTGATCGGCTCAATGAGCAGTTCTTC.

This clonotype was seen repeatedly, ten times or more. The V call is TRBV5-1, the J call TRBJ2-3, with 13 bases that match TRBD2. Trimming took 3 bases from V and 5 from J; bases not matched to a gene: 9. This CDR3 has 17 amino acids. CDR1 and CDR2 (germline): SGHRS, YFSETQ. CDR3 protein: CASSSRLAGGPGDTQYF. CDR3 DNA sequence: TGCGCCAGCAGCTCCCGACTAGCGGGAGGTCCCGGAGATACGCAGTATTTT.

This clonotype was recorded at least ten times. V gene TRBV12-3 or TRBV12-4 combines with J gene TRBJ2-7; 7 nucleotides match TRBD1. The CDR3 runs to 15 residues. V was pared by 4 bases and J by 2 bases, with 8 bases of the junction left unmatched. CDR3 DNA sequence: TGTGCCAGCAGTTCCGGGACAGCCGCGGCCTACGAGCAGTACTTC. Amino acid sequence: CASSSGTAAAYEQYF.

The chain uses TRBV7-9 and TRBJ1-3; no definite D call. The CDR3 runs 16 residues. The V gene's germline CDR1 is SEHNR and CDR2 FQNEAQ (reference sequence). Between the trimmed V and J ends, which lost 5 bases and 3 bases, there was a span of 17 bases. CDR3 coding DNA: TGTGCCAGCAGCCCGAGAGGGCAGCTTCTTGGAAACACCATATATTTT. This sequence encodes CASSPRGQLLGNTIYF.

In its sample, this clonotype was seen many times. The V call is TRBV6-1, the J call TRBJ2-6; 7 nucleotides align to TRBD1. CDR1 and CDR2 (germline): MNHNS, SASEGT. The CDR3 is 14 amino acids. V lost 7 bases to trimming and J lost 4 bases; unmatched junction nucleotides: 4. CDR3 sequence (DNA): TGTGCCAGCAAGACAGGGACCGGGGCCAACGTCCTGACTTTC. It is translated as CASKTGTGANVLTF.

This rearrangement joins TRBV27 to TRBJ2-5; TRBD2 agrees at 12 bases. The CDR3 covers 16 residues. CDR1 is MNHEY and CDR2 is SMNVEV in the germline V gene (reference sequence). V lost 4 bases, J lost 2 bases, and 5 bases stayed unmatched. The CDR3 sequence: CASSSAGLAGQETQYF. The DNA of the CDR3 is TGTGCCAGCAGTTCCGCGGGACTAGCGGGTCAAGAGACCCAGTACTTC.

At least ten counts were recorded for this clonotype. The chain recombines TRBV9 with TRBJ2-2; unclear D gene. From germline, CDR1 is SGDLS and CDR2 YYNGEE. The V and J ends lost 0 bases and 1 base respectively, with 10 bases between them. CDR3 size: 16 residues. The CDR3 region is CASSVEGSWNTGELFF. The CDR3 coding sequence is TGTGCCAGCAGCGTAGAAGGAAGTTGGAACACCGGGGAGCTGTTTTTT.

In its sample, this clonotype was seen many times. This chain uses TRBV12-3 or TRBV12-4 with TRBJ1-2, with 7 bases fitting TRBD1. The CDR3 totals 14 residues. V lost 0 bases to trimming and J lost 6 bases; unmatched junction nucleotides: 4. CDR3 sequence (DNA): TGTGCCAGCAGTTTAGCCGCAGGGGGGGATGGCTACACCTTC. Its translation is CASSLAAGGDGYTF.

There are many counts of this clonotype. J is TRBJ1-1 and V is TRBV7-2; D is unclear. The germline V gene has CDR1 SGHTA and CDR2 FQGNSA. The CDR3 covers 16 residues. V was trimmed by 7 bases and J by 3 bases, leaving 21 bases between them. The CDR3 coding sequence is TGTGCCAGCATCTGGAGTGGAACGGGCGGAGACACTGAAGCTTTCTTT. Its protein is CASIWSGTGGDTEAFF.

This clonotype has ten or more counts. The chain has TRBV6-5 and TRBJ1-3, with unresolved D. CDR1 and CDR2 from the germline V gene are MNHEY and SVGAGI. V shed 2 bases and J shed 0 bases, with 2 bases lying between them. The CDR3 contains 13 residues. CDR3 DNA: TGTGCCAGCAGTTACAGCTCTGGAAACACCATATATTTT. Residues: CASSYSSGNTIYF.

This clonotype has at least ten counts. V usage is TRBV20-1 and J usage is TRBJ2-1; a possible D gene is TRBD2 (5 bases). The germline V and J ends were trimmed by 4 bases and 8 bases, with 18 bases remaining between them. CDR1 and CDR2 from the germline V gene are DFQATT and SNEGSKA (reference sequence). The CDR3 runs to 14 residues. The CDR3 bases are TGCAGTGCTAACCGGGAATCTCTCACCGATGAGCAGTTCTTC. It is translated as CSANRESLTDEQFF.

This clonotype was counted ten times or more. The CDR3 DNA is TGTGCCAGCAGCAACGGGATCCATCAGCCCCAGCATTTT. Its translation: CASSNGIHQPQHF. The rearrangement uses TRBV7-2 and TRBJ1-5; D gene ambiguous. The CDR3 length is 13 residues. The V gene's germline CDR1 is SGHTA and CDR2 FQGNSA. Between the trimmed V and J ends, which lost 5 bases and 5 bases, there was a span of 10 bases.